What follows are 21 T cell receptor beta chains derived from one specimen sequenced in a study of technical replicates of blood from several donors. Generated by immunoSEQ multiplex PCR, the TCRdb table keeps only in-frame clones and is missing some. This table has more than 75,000 clones, approximately 94% appearing once. The sample consisted of T cells isolated from PBMCs. These TCRs come from a human donor in good health.

The chain uses TRBV9 and TRBJ2-1; possibly TRBD2 for D (6 bases). Germline V gene lookup returns CDR1 SGDLS and CDR2 YYNGEE. Trimming pared 6 bases from V and 7 bases from J, leaving 17 bases between. This CDR3 comprises 14 residues. This CDR3 is CASTRIWEENEQFF. CDR3 sequence (DNA): TGTGCCAGCACCCGAATCTGGGAGGAGAATGAGCAGTTCTTC. Supplemented by reference TRBV9 and TRBJ2-1, the full variable domain reads DSGVTQTPKHLITATGQRVTLRCSPRSGDLSVYWYQQSLDQGLQFLIQYYNGEERAKGNILERFSAQQFPDLHSELNLSSLELGDSALYFCASTRIWEENEQFFGPGTRLTVL.

The V call is TRBV5-1, the J call TRBJ1-2; 10 nucleotides match TRBD1. CDR1 is SGHRS and CDR2 is YFSETQ in the germline V gene. The length of the CDR3 is 14 residues. With V trimmed by 4 bases and J by 7 bases, 7 bases remained unmatched. The chain's CDR3 is CASSPDRGPLGYTF. CDR3 sequence (DNA): TGCGCCAGCAGCCCCGACAGGGGGCCTCTTGGCTACACCTTC.

The genes are TRBV6-5 and TRBJ2-7; 11 bases align to TRBD2. V trimming: 2 bases; J trimming: 4 bases; junction bases outside the gene matches: 1. Germline V gene lookup returns CDR1 MNHEY and CDR2 SVGAGI. The CDR3 runs 14 residues. CDR3 sequence: CASSYGTSGYEQYF. CDR3 bases: TGTGCCAGCAGTTACGGGACTAGCGGATACGAGCAGTACTTC.

The chain is built from TRBV19 and TRBJ1-6; 9 bases are a match to TRBD1. Per germline, CDR1 LNHDA and CDR2 SQIVND (reference sequence). This CDR3 region has 14 residues. V gave up 3 bases and J gave up 8 bases; unmatched junction bases: 2. The DNA for the CDR3 is TGTGCCAGTAGTATGACAGGGGGAGATTCACCCCTCCACTTT. Its translation: CASSMTGGDSPLHF.

This chain uses TRBV16 with TRBJ1-4; weak D call: TRBD1 (6 bases). The CDR3 contains 16 residues. Germline loops: CDR1 KGHSY, CDR2 FQNENV. V lost 0 bases and J lost 7, with 15 bases in between. The CDR3: CASSQSAGRGSEKLFF. CDR3 bases: TGTGCCAGCAGCCAATCGGCAGGCAGGGGAAGTGAAAAACTGTTTTTT. Complete variable domain (other parts from reference TRBV16 and TRBJ1-4): GEEVAQTPKHLVRGEGQKAKLYCAPIKGHSYVFWYQQVLKNEFKFLISFQNENVFDETGMPKERFSAKCLPNSPCSLEIQATKLEDSAVYFCASSQSAGRGSEKLFFGSGTQLSVL.

The CDR3 loop is CASSLGQSYGYTF. The CDR3 region has the DNA TGTGCCAGCAGCTTAGGACAGTCCTATGGCTACACCTTC. The chain uses TRBV7-6 and TRBJ1-2; D might be TRBD1 (5 bases). V lost 1 base and J lost 4, with 7 bases in between. Germline V gene lookup returns CDR1 SGHVS and CDR2 FNYEAQ. This CDR3 has 13 amino acids.

Comments on this clone: Other DNA sequences from this sample encode an identical CDR3 as well. The V and J genes are TRBV30 and TRBJ1-5; D unresolved. Germline-derived CDR1 and CDR2 are GTSNPN and SVGIG (reference sequence). V lost 0 bases, J lost 2 bases, and 5 bases lay in between. CDR3 length: 13 residues. DNA of the CDR3: TGTGCCTGGAGTGTACGAGGCAATCAGCCCCAGCATTTT. This translates into CAWSVRGNQPQHF.

The gene calls are TRBV10-3 and TRBJ2-1; the match to TRBD1 covers 9 bases. The CDR3 has 18 amino acids. Germline V CDR1 and CDR2: ENHRY, SYGVKD. After removal of 8 bases from V and 1 base from J, the junction contained 15 bases not matched to a gene. The CDR3 spells CAIVSGTGRKGSYNEQFF. The CDR3 DNA reads as TGTGCCATCGTCTCCGGGACAGGGAGGAAGGGTTCCTACAATGAGCAGTTCTTC.

The chain has TRBV5-5 and TRBJ1-3; D gene unclear. This CDR3 region has 14 residues. The V end lost 2 bases, the J end lost 0 bases, and 6 bases lay between the germline ends. CDR1 is SGHKS and CDR2 is YYEKEE in the germline V gene (reference sequence). The CDR3 loop is CASSFYFSGNTIYF. The CDR3 DNA reads as TGTGCCAGCAGCTTCTATTTCTCTGGAAACACCATATATTTT.

The chain has TRBV7-8 and TRBJ1-1; 7 bases agree with TRBD1. This CDR3 comprises 14 residues. Trimming cost V 3 bases and J 3 bases; bases outside gene matches: 4. Germline V lookup: CDR1 SGHVS, CDR2 FQNEAQ. Written as DNA, the CDR3 is TGTGCCAGCAGCTTTCAGGGGACAGACACTGAAGCTTTCTTT. Its protein is CASSFQGTDTEAFF.

The rearrangement joins TRBV28 to TRBJ2-7; 9 bases agree with TRBD1. The CDR3 totals 13 residues. CDR1 is MDHEN, CDR2 SYDVKM, per germline. The CDR3 DNA reads TGTGCCAGCAGTCCGACCAAACCGGGACAGGGAGCCGTC. This encodes CASSPTKPGQGAV.

V and J are TRBV18 and TRBJ1-5; D is unresolved. The CDR3 is made up of 13 amino acids. Germline CDR1 is KGHSH and CDR2 is LQKENI. The V end was cut by 1 base, the J end by 5 bases, with 6 bases between. The CDR3 region has the DNA TGTGCCAGCTCACCACGGGGAGATCAGCCCCAGCATTTT. It yields the protein CASSPRGDQPQHF.

The chain recombines TRBV5-1 with TRBJ2-7; 13 bases match TRBD2. The CDR3 consists of 17 residues. V lost 4 bases, J lost 0 bases, and 7 bases stayed unmatched. CDR1 is SGHRS, CDR2 YFSETQ, per germline. CDR3 region: CASSPTSGGPISYEQYF. The CDR3 DNA reads as TGCGCCAGCAGCCCGACTAGCGGGGGGCCGATCTCCTACGAGCAGTACTTC.

CDR3 sequence (DNA): TGTGCCAGCAGTTTAGCCGAGTCCTACGAGCAGTACTTC. Its translation is CASSLAESYEQYF. The chain has TRBV28 and TRBJ2-7; D not certain. V lost 2 bases and J lost 1, with 6 bases in between. In germline, CDR1 is MDHEN, CDR2 SYDVKM. This CDR3 region has 13 residues.

V is TRBV9 and J is TRBJ1-4, with D hard to call. Trimming took 3 bases from V and 6 from J, leaving 18 bases between them. The V gene's germline CDR1 is SGDLS and CDR2 YYNGEE. This CDR3 region has 16 residues. CDR3 residues: CASSEYLGRPDEKLFF. As DNA, the CDR3 is TGTGCCAGCAGCGAGTACCTGGGGAGGCCTGATGAAAAACTGTTTTTT.

This clone was counted a single time. V is TRBV19 and J is TRBJ2-5; 7 bases fit TRBD1. Germline values: CDR1 LNHDA, CDR2 SQIVND (reference sequence). The CDR3 spans 12 residues. Germline trimming cut 8 bases from V and 4 bases from J; bases unmatched to any gene: 4. CDR3 nucleotide sequence: TGTGCCAGTCCGACAGGGAGAGAGACCCAGTACTTC. This gives the protein CASPTGRETQYF.

The genes are TRBV4-1 and TRBJ1-5, with TRBD1 as a possible D gene (5 bases). The germline V gene encodes CDR1 MGHRA and CDR2 YSYEKL. V shed 3 bases and J shed 0 bases, with 9 bases lying between them. The CDR3 runs to 15 residues. This chain's CDR3 is CASSHDSYSNQPQHF. The CDR3 coding sequence is TGCGCCAGCAGCCACGACAGTTATAGCAATCAGCCCCAGCATTTT.

V is TRBV6-5 and J is TRBJ2-5, with a weak D call TRBD2 (6 bases). Germline V CDR1 and CDR2: MNHEY, SVGAGI. Trimming pared 5 bases from V and 7 bases from J, leaving 17 bases between. The CDR3 extends over 14 amino acids. CDR3 bases: TGTGCCAGCAGTCTATGGACCCCGACTAGGACCCAGTACTTC. It is translated as CASSLWTPTRTQYF.

This clone appeared a single time. The CDR3 is CASSLARQGDTGELFF. For the CDR3, the DNA is TGTGCCAGCAGCTTGGCGAGACAGGGTGACACCGGGGAGCTGTTTTTT. The chain employs TRBV5-6 and TRBJ2-2; 7 bases line up with TRBD1. Germline CDR1 is SGHDT and CDR2 is YYEEEE. The V segment lost 0 bases and the J segment 3 bases; nucleotides outside the gene matches: 5. The CDR3 runs to 16 residues.

The gene calls are TRBV4-1 and TRBJ2-5, with a tentative D call TRBD2 (6 bases). The CDR3 has 15 amino acids. V was clipped by 6 bases and J by 2 bases, with 16 bases between them. Germline CDR1 MGHRA, CDR2 YSYEKL. This CDR3 is CASSNWGDLQETQYF. The CDR3 DNA is TGCGCCAGCAGTAACTGGGGGGACCTGCAAGAGACCCAGTACTTC.

This sequence joins TRBV12-2 and TRBJ2-7; TRBD1, the table's D call, was not compared with the DNA. TRBV12-2 is a pseudogene. The CDR3 length is 17 residues. Written as DNA, the CDR3 is TGTGCAAGTCGCTTATCCTTACCGGGACAGGGGGCACCCGAGCAGTACTTC. Translating gives CASRLSLPGQGAPEQYF.